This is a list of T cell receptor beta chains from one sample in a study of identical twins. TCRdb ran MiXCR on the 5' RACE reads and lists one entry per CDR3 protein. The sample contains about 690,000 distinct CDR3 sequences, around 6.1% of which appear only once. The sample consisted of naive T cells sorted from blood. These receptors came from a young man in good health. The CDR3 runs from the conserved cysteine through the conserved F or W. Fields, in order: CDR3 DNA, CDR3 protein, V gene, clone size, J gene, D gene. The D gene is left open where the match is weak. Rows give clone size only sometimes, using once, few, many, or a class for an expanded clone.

CDR3nt: TGTGCCAGCAGCCCGGGGGGGACTCCAGTCACCAATGAGCAGTTCTTC
CDR3aa: CASSPGGTPVTNEQFF
v_gene: TRBV9
abundance: many
j_gene: TRBJ2-1
d_gene: TRBD2

CDR3nt: TGTGCCAGCAGCTTAACCCCAGCGGGAACCGGGGAGCTGTTTTTT
CDR3aa: CASSLTPAGTGELFF
v_gene: TRBV7-3
abundance: -
j_gene: TRBJ2-2
d_gene: TRBD2

CDR3nt: TGTGCCAGCAGCCAAGAGGGCGTACATAACTATGGCTACACCTTC
CDR3aa: CASSQEGVHNYGYTF
v_gene: TRBV4-2
abundance: many
j_gene: TRBJ1-2
d_gene: -

CDR3nt: TGCAGCGTTTCTCAGGGGACTAACACCGGGGAGCTGTTTTTT
CDR3aa: CSVSQGTNTGELFF
v_gene: TRBV29-1
abundance: -
j_gene: TRBJ2-2
d_gene: -

CDR3nt: TGCAGCGTTGAACCCCGGGTGGGGGGCACTGAAGCTTTCTTT
CDR3aa: CSVEPRVGGTEAFF
v_gene: TRBV29-1
abundance: many
j_gene: TRBJ1-1
d_gene: -

CDR3nt: TGCGCCAGCAGCTTGGTGAACAGGAACACTGAAGCTTTCTTT
CDR3aa: CASSLVNRNTEAFF
v_gene: TRBV5-1
abundance: few
j_gene: TRBJ1-1
d_gene: -

CDR3nt: TGCAGTGCTAGAGATCTACAAACGAACACTGAAGCTTTCTTT
CDR3aa: CSARDLQTNTEAFF
v_gene: TRBV20-1
abundance: many
j_gene: TRBJ1-1
d_gene: -

CDR3nt: TGTGCCAGCAGTCAAGGTAGCGGGGGGACCTACGAGCAGTACTTC
CDR3aa: CASSQGSGGTYEQYF
v_gene: TRBV7-2
abundance: -
j_gene: TRBJ2-7
d_gene: TRBD2

CDR3nt: TGTGCCAGCAGGCGGACTAGCGGGTCCTTCACAGATACGCAGTATTTT
CDR3aa: CASRRTSGSFTDTQYF
v_gene: TRBV6-1
abundance: -
j_gene: TRBJ2-3
d_gene: TRBD2

CDR3nt: TGTGCCAGCAGCTTAGACACCTATAATTCACCCCTCCACTTT
CDR3aa: CASSLDTYNSPLHF
v_gene: TRBV7-8
abundance: -
j_gene: TRBJ1-6
d_gene: -

CDR3nt: TGCGCCAGCAGCAGCAGGGTTGGCGCGAACACCGGGGAGCTGTTTTTT
CDR3aa: CASSSRVGANTGELFF
v_gene: TRBV5-1
abundance: many
j_gene: TRBJ2-2
d_gene: -

CDR3nt: TGTGCCATCAGGGGGACAGGGGGCGTTTTCAATGAGCAGTTCTTC
CDR3aa: CAIRGTGGVFNEQFF
v_gene: TRBV10-3
abundance: many
j_gene: TRBJ2-1
d_gene: TRBD1

CDR3nt: TGCAGTGCTAGAGATCGAGGGTTAGCATCTGATACGCAGTATTTT
CDR3aa: CSARDRGLASDTQYF
v_gene: TRBV20-1
abundance: few
j_gene: TRBJ2-3
d_gene: -

CDR3nt: TGCAGTGCTAGAGGAAATAACGGAAACACCATATATTTT
CDR3aa: CSARGNNGNTIYF
v_gene: TRBV20-1
abundance: many
j_gene: TRBJ1-3
d_gene: -

CDR3nt: TGTGCCAGCAGCTTGGTGGCAGGGGGCTCCCAAGAGACCCAGTACTTC
CDR3aa: CASSLVAGGSQETQYF
v_gene: TRBV5-5
abundance: many
j_gene: TRBJ2-5
d_gene: TRBD1

CDR3nt: TGTGCCAGTCCATCATCTCGCAATGAGCAGTTCTTC
CDR3aa: CASPSSRNEQFF
v_gene: TRBV28
abundance: many
j_gene: TRBJ2-1
d_gene: -

CDR3nt: TGTGCCAGCAGAACGGACAGGGGTTTTGGTCAGCCCCAGCATTTT
CDR3aa: CASRTDRGFGQPQHF
v_gene: TRBV12-3/TRBV12-4
abundance: many
j_gene: TRBJ1-5
d_gene: TRBD1

CDR3nt: TGTGCCAGCAGCTTAGCATCTGGCACAGATACGCAGTATTTT
CDR3aa: CASSLASGTDTQYF
v_gene: TRBV5-1
abundance: many
j_gene: TRBJ2-3
d_gene: -

CDR3nt: TGCGCCAGCAGCTTGGCCTCGGGGAGGATTGAGCAGTTCTTC
CDR3aa: CASSLASGRIEQFF
v_gene: TRBV5-1
abundance: few
j_gene: TRBJ2-1
d_gene: -

CDR3nt: TGTGCCAGCAGCTCCCGGACTAGACCGGACACCGGGGAGCTGTTTTTT
CDR3aa: CASSSRTRPDTGELFF
v_gene: TRBV4-2
abundance: many
j_gene: TRBJ2-2
d_gene: TRBD2

CDR3nt: TGTGCCAGCAGCCAAGATCCAGGGGAAGGTACGCAGTATTTT
CDR3aa: CASSQDPGEGTQYF
v_gene: TRBV3-1
abundance: few
j_gene: TRBJ2-3
d_gene: -

CDR3nt: TGTGCCAGCAGCCGACGACGGGGCAATGAGCAGTTCTTC
CDR3aa: CASSRRRGNEQFF
v_gene: TRBV7-2
abundance: many
j_gene: TRBJ2-1
d_gene: -

CDR3nt: TGTGCCTGGAGTCTGGGACTAGGGGAGTACAATGAGCAGTTCTTC
CDR3aa: CAWSLGLGEYNEQFF
v_gene: TRBV30
abundance: many
j_gene: TRBJ2-1
d_gene: TRBD2